This record covers a single T cell receptor (beta chain). Using immunoSEQ multiplex PCR, the repertoire was profiled, and TCRdb retains in-frame clones only, with some absent. The sample has about 26,000 clones, about 80% seen once. The entry originates in a study of somatic mutations in cytotoxic T cells in rheumatoid arthritis. The V gene lost 4 bases and the J gene lost 5 bases, with 14 bases spanning the gap. Germline V lookup: CDR1 LNHNV, CDR2 YYDKDF (reference sequence). The CDR3 length is 15 residues. The sequence was obtained from a man aged 45-65 years in good health. V and J are TRBV15 and TRBJ2-2; D tentatively fits TRBD1 or TRBD2 (6 bases each). The sequencing input was CD8+ T cells sorted from blood. DNA of the CDR3: TGTGCCACCAGCATGGGGGGCAGGAGAACCGGGGAGCTGTTTTTT. As protein: CATSMGGRRTGELFF.